This T cell receptor beta chain derives from a study of T cell responses to AZD1222 COVID-19 vaccine. At the level of the study: Second-dose intervals near 4 or 12 weeks were combined. Findings of the study overall: Baseline seropositivity characterized only a handful of AZD1222 recipients.

As for this clone: Its antigen is unknown.

TCRdb keeps only in-frame clones here, not all; method: immunoSEQ multiplex PCR. The table lists approximately 150,000 clones, about nine tenths of them singletons. This receptor was identified in an adult in good health. This sample comprised peripheral blood, obtained on day 0 of AZD1222 vaccination.

CDR3 residues: CASSPGGRGDWEQYF. For the CDR3, the DNA is TGTGCCAGCAGCCCTGGGGGCAGGGGGGACTGGGAGCAGTACTTC. The chain has TRBV5-4 and TRBJ2-7, with D possibly matching TRBD1 (7 bases). Deletions cut 4 bases from V and 7 bases from J, with 21 bases between. CDR3 size: 15 residues. Germline V gene sequence: CDR1 SGHNT, CDR2 YYREEE (reference sequence).